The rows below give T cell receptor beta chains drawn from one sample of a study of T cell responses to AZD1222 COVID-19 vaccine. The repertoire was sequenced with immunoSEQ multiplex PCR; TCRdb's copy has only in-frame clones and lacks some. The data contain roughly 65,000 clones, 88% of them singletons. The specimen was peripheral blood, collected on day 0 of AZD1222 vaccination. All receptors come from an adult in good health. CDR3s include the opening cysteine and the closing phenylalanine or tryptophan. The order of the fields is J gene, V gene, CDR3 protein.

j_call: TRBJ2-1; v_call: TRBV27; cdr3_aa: CASSRLAGGDEQFF
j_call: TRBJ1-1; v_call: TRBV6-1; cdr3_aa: CASSATGGLVRNTEAFF
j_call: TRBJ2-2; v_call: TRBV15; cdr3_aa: CATSRDLSPLGTGELFF
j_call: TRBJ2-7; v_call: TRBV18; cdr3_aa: CASSSGLAGGSYEQYF
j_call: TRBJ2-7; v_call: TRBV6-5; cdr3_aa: CASKKGLVEVYEQYF
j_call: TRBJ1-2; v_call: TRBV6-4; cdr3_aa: CASSDSTGGGYTF
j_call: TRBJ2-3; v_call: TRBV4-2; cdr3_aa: CASSQDVGGTQYF
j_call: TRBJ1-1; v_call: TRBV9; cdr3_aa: CASSATGLNTEAFF
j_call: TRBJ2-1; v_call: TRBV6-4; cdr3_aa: CASSATSGSYNEQFF
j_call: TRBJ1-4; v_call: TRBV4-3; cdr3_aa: CASSPMGQTNEKLFF
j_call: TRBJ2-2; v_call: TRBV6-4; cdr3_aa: CASSEGDRDTGELFF
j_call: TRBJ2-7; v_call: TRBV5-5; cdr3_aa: CASGRRERYEQYF
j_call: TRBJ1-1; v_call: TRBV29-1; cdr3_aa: CSVDPWGRSMNTEAFF
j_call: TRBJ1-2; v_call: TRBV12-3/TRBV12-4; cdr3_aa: CASSRRTDRGYTF
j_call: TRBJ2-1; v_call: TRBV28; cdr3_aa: CASSFPTSGSYNEQFF
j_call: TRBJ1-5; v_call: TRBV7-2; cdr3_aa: CASSFGPGQPLSF
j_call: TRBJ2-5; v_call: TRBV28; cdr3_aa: CASSVGGQETQYF
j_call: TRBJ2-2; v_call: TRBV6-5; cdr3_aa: CASSYSGQGHTGELFF
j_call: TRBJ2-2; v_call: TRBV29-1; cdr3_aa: CSVDTGTGWTGELFF
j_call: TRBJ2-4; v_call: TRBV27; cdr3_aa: CASSSWTELAKNIQYF
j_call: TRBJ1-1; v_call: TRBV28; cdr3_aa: CASSTGTAGMNTEAFF
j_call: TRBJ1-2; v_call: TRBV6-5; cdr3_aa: CASSTPGVSYGYTF
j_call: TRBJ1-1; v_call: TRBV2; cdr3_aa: CASSWNTEAFF
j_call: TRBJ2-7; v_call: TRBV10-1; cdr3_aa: CASSSQGDQYF
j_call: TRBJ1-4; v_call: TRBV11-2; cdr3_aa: CASSLTGGLANEKLFF
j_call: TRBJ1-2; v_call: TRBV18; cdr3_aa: CASSPPTPVGYGYTF
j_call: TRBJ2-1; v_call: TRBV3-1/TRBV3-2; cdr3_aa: CASSQDIAGLSTVF
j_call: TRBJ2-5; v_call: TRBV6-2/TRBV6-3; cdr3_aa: CASSWTGRSAQETQYF
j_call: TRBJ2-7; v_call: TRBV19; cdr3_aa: CASSRGSEQYF
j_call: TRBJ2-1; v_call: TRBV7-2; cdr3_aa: CASSWAVGVGYEQFF
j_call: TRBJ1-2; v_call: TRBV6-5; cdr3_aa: CASNPNRRVYGYTF
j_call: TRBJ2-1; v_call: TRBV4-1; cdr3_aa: CASSQGNRGRNEQFF
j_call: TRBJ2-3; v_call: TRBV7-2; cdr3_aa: CAEQGNADTQYF